The 6 T cell receptor beta chains below all came from one sample that was sequenced in a study of blood T cells in healthy people across ages. The second PCR ran about 6 to 12 cycles with a sample-barcoded 5' primer and J-beta primers. TCRdb itself ran the 5' RACE reads through MiXCR, one entry per CDR3 protein. Among around 2 million distinct CDR3 sequences, 39% were seen once, and the ten largest hold roughly 23%. The material sequenced was blood. These receptors all stem from a human donor in good health.

This chain connects TRBV7-2 to TRBJ1-6; TRBD1 aligns across 7 bases. V dropped 5 bases and J dropped 0; count of bases not matched to a gene: 7. CDR3 length equals 17 residues. From germline, CDR1 is SGHTA and CDR2 FQGNSA. CDR3 sequence: CASSRGQGDSYNSPLHF. The CDR3 DNA is TGTGCCAGCAGCCGGGGGCAGGGGGACTCCTATAATTCACCCCTCCACTTT.

CDR3 residues: CASSWLGGELFF. Written as DNA, the CDR3 is TGTGCCAGCAGTTGGCTAGGGGGGGAGCTGTTTTTT. This rearrangement joins TRBV27 to TRBJ2-2, with no clear D. The CDR3 is 12 residues long. Germline CDR1 MNHEY, CDR2 SMNVEV (reference sequence). Trimming pared 4 bases from V and 8 bases from J, leaving 8 bases between.

This clonotype was recorded a few times. The rearrangement uses TRBV5-4 and TRBJ1-1, with 8 bases aligning to TRBD1. The CDR3 contains 14 residues. The germline CDR1 and CDR2 sequences are SGHNT and YYREEE (reference sequence). V gave up 0 bases and J gave up 7 bases; unmatched junction bases: 5. The CDR3 DNA reads as TGTGCCAGCAGCTTGGCCCGGGACAGGTATGAAGCTTTCTTT. Translating gives CASSLARDRYEAFF.

The table lists this clonotype with a few counts. This chain uses TRBV28 with TRBJ2-7; 7 bases are shared with TRBD1. Looked up from germline, CDR1 is MDHEN and CDR2 is SYDVKM. The CDR3 loop spans 12 amino acids. V lost 8 bases to trimming and J lost 4 bases; unmatched junction nucleotides: 5. CDR3 sequence: CASGDSEYEQYF. For the CDR3, the DNA is TGTGCCAGCGGGGACAGCGAATACGAGCAGTACTTC.

This clonotype was seen a few times. This chain links TRBV5-1 with TRBJ2-1; 7 bases are a match to TRBD1. V shed 4 bases, J shed 13 bases, and the junction held 14 bases outside the gene matches. The V gene's germline CDR1 is SGHRS and CDR2 YFSETQ. The CDR3 extends over 14 amino acids. CDR3 sequence reads: CASSGRTGGETQFF. As DNA, the CDR3 is TGCGCCAGCAGCGGACGGACAGGAGGAGAGACCCAGTTCTTC.

This clonotype was picked up many times. V and J are TRBV7-2 and TRBJ2-4; D remains ambiguous. Looked up from germline, CDR1 is SGHTA and CDR2 is FQGNSA. V lost 0 bases and J lost 0, with 9 bases in between. The CDR3 sequence is 16 residues long. CDR3 in amino acids: CASSLAPAVAKNIQYF. The CDR3, as DNA: TGTGCCAGCAGCTTAGCGCCGGCAGTAGCCAAAAACATTCAGTACTTC.